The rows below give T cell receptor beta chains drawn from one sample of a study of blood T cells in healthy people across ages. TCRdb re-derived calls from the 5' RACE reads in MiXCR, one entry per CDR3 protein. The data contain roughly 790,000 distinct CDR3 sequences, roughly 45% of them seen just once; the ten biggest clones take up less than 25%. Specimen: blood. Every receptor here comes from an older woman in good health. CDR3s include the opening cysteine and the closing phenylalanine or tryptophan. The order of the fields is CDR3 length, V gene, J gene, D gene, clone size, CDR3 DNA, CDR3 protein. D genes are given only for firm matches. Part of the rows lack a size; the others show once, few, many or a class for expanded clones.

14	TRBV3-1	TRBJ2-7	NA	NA	TGTGCCAGCAGCCTACGTTACCGGGACTACGAGCAGTACTTC	CASSLRYRDYEQYF
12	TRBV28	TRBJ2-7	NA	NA	TGTGCCAGATCGGACGGGGCCTACGAGCAGTACTTC	CARSDGAYEQYF
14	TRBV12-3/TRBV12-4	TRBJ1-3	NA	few	TGTGCCAGCAGTTGGGGGGCGGACGGAAACACCATATATTTT	CASSWGADGNTIYF
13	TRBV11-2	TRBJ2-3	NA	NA	TGTGCCAGCAGCCTCATTGTAGGAGATACGCAGTATTTT	CASSLIVGDTQYF
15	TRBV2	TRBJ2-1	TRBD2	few	TGTGCCAGCAAACCCGGGGGGGGGCCTTACAATGAGCAGTTCTTC	CASKPGGGPYNEQFF
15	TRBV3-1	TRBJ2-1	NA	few	TGTGCCAGCAGCCAAGTTGCAGGGGTAGAGAATGAGCAGTTCTTC	CASSQVAGVENEQFF
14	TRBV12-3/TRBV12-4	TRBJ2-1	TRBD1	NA	TGTGCCAGCAGTTCCCTGACAGGGGGCAATGAGCAGTTCTTC	CASSSLTGGNEQFF
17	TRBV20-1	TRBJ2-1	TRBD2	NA	TGCAGTGCTCCTACATATGGACTAGCGGGAGGTCAAGGTGAGCAGTTCTTC	CSAPTYGLAGGQGEQFF
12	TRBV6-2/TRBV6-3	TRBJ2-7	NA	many	TGTGCCAGCAGGGGGACGGGGTACGAGCAGTACTTC	CASRGTGYEQYF
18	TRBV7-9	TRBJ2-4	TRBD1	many	TGTGCCAGCAGCTTCGGACAGGGGGCTGTCTTAGCCAAAAACATTCAGTACTTC	CASSFGQGAVLAKNIQYF
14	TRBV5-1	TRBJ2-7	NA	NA	TGCGCCAGCAGCCTAGGGGGGACAGAGTACGAGCAGTACTTC	CASSLGGTEYEQYF
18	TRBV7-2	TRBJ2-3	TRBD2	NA	TGTGTCAGCAGCTTCTCCCTGACTAGCGGGGGGACCGGAGATACGCAGTATTTT	CVSSFSLTSGGTGDTQYF
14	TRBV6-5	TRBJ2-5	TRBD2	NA	TGTGCCAGCAGTCCAATTCGGGGGGAGGAGACCCAGTACTTC	CASSPIRGEETQYF
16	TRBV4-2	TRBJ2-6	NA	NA	TGTGCCAGCAGCAACTCCAGGGTAGCTGGGGCCAACGTCCTGACTTTC	CASSNSRVAGANVLTF